This T cell receptor (beta chain) was sequenced in a study of control samples from healthy donors and cancer patients. Profiled with immunoSEQ multiplex PCR; TCRdb holds only in-frame clones, not every one. The sample has about 120,000 clones, roughly 90% seen once. This clone was recorded only once. The germline CDR1 and CDR2 sequences are KGHSH and LQKENI. This CDR3 contains 14 residues. Trimming removed 10 bases at V and 1 base at J, with 16 bases between. Material: blood. The chain recombines TRBV18 with TRBJ1-1, with D possibly TRBD1 on 6 matching bases. The receptor was isolated from a man aged 50-59 years in good health. This CDR3 is CAIRKGHRNTEAFF. The CDR3 DNA is TGTGCCATTCGAAAGGGACACCGGAACACTGAAGCTTTCTTT.